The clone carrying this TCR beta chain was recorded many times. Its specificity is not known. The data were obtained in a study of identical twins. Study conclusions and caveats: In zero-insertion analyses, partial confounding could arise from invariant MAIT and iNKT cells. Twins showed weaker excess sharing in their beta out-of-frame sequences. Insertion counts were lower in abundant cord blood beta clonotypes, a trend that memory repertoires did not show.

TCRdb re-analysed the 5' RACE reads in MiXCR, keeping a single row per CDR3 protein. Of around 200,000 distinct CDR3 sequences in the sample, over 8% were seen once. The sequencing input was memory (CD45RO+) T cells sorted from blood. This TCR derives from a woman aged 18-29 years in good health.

The chain's CDR3 is CSAPSLAGAGGELFF. In nucleotides, the CDR3 is TGCAGTGCCCCCTCACTAGCGGGAGCTGGCGGGGAGCTGTTTTTT. The rearrangement uses TRBV20-1 and TRBJ2-2, with 11 bases lining up with TRBD2. Germline assignment: CDR1 DFQATT and CDR2 SNEGSKA (reference sequence). This CDR3 has 15 amino acids. With 6 bases clipped from V and 7 bases from J, the junction kept 10 bases outside the gene matches.